Shown below are 11 T cell receptor beta chains from a single sample sequenced in a study of blood T cells in healthy people across ages (dated by TCRdb to 2013 to 2016). Receptors were amplified or captured by 5' RACE. The sequencing machine was an Illumina HiSeq 2500. A second PCR of roughly 7 to 11 cycles was performed with a sample-barcoded 5' primer and a J-beta primer mix. TCRdb handled the public reads itself, with Q25 trimming in fastp and clone calling in MiXCR, and kept productive beta chains. A single entry per CDR3 protein holds the most common genes and DNA from its merged rows. This sample holds 630,000 or so distinct CDR3 sequences; 32% were observed only once. The top ten clonotypes cover just over 15% of the sample. Sequenced: blood. These receptors came from a woman aged 80 or older in good health. Donor details come from another sample of the same person, matched by shared clones.

Notes on this clonotype: Relative to the germline gene, one junction end is altered; a read error may explain this. The V gene is TRBV6-4, the J gene TRBJ2-3; D is undetermined. The CDR3 length is 15 residues. The germline CDR1 and CDR2 sequences are MRHNA and SNTAGT. CDR3 in amino acids: CTSSEEFGGTDTQYF. CDR3 DNA: TGTACCAGCAGTGAAGAATTTGGAGGCACAGATACGCAGTATTTT.

This clonotype was observed many times. V usage is TRBV20-1 and J usage is TRBJ1-6; D is undetermined. The CDR3 consists of 15 residues. Trimming removed 0 bases at V and 0 bases at J, with 6 bases between. Germline V lookup: CDR1 DFQATT, CDR2 SNEGSKA (reference sequence). The CDR3 region is CSAREGSSYNSPLHF. Here the CDR3 DNA reads TGCAGTGCTAGAGAAGGGAGCTCCTATAATTCACCCCTCCACTTT.

The V call is TRBV5-1, the J call TRBJ2-3; 9 nucleotides align to TRBD2. The CDR3 loop spans 15 amino acids. Unmatched junction bases numbered 8, after V lost 5 bases and J lost 4 bases. Germline V gene data show CDR1 as SGHRS and CDR2 as YFSETQ. CDR3 nucleotides: TGCGCCAGCAGACGGGCTAGCGGGAAGGCAGATACGCAGTATTTT. This sequence encodes CASRRASGKADTQYF.

J is TRBJ2-1 and V is TRBV29-1; the match to TRBD1 covers 7 bases. The CDR3 runs 13 residues. J was trimmed by 7 bases and V by 6 bases; bases with no gene match: 9. CDR1 is SQVTM, CDR2 ANQGSEA, per germline. The CDR3 loop is CSVGLTGINEQFF. DNA for the CDR3: TGCAGCGTCGGCTTGACAGGGATTAATGAGCAGTTCTTC.

This clonotype was picked up many times. The chain links TRBV9 to TRBJ2-1; a possible D gene is TRBD1 (5 bases). The CDR3 sequence is 14 residues long. The germline V and J ends were trimmed by 5 bases and 7 bases, with 16 bases remaining between them. Germline CDR1 is SGDLS and CDR2 is YYNGEE. The CDR3 DNA sequence: TGTGCCAGCAGGCAGGGTACGAATGGGAATGAGCAGTTCTTC. It codes for CASRQGTNGNEQFF.

This clonotype has ten or more counts. V gene TRBV6-5 combines with J gene TRBJ2-1; D is ambiguous. The CDR3 is made up of 17 amino acids. The germline V gene encodes CDR1 MNHEY and CDR2 SVGAGI. Trimming removed 6 bases at V and 0 bases at J, with 18 bases between. In DNA, the CDR3 is TGTGCCAGCAGACTATTCGTTGGGCCCAGCTCCTACAATGAGCAGTTCTTC. Its translation: CASRLFVGPSSYNEQFF.

This clonotype was seen repeatedly, ten times or more. The CDR3 DNA is TGTGCCAGCAGTACCCTGGACAGGGGGCCCGCACCCCTCCACTTT. Amino acids: CASSTLDRGPAPLHF. The rearrangement uses TRBV12-3 or TRBV12-4 and TRBJ1-6, with 11 bases lining up with TRBD1. This CDR3 has 15 amino acids. With 5 bases clipped from V and 11 bases from J, the junction kept 8 bases outside the gene matches.

This clonotype was detected only a few times. A much larger clone lies one base from this, so it may be a read error. The chain has TRBV2 and TRBJ2-1; TRBD2 is a possible D gene (6 bases). CDR3 length equals 16 residues. Germline V lookup: CDR1 SNHLY, CDR2 FYNNEI. The CDR3 DNA is TGTGCCGGCAGTGAAACCCGGGACTCCTTCTACAATGAGCAGTTCTTC. Translation gives CAGSETRDSFYNEQFF.

This clonotype was seen a handful of times. Relative to the germline gene, one junction end is altered; a read error may explain this. The chain recombines TRBV9 with TRBJ1-5; the D gene is possibly TRBD1 (6 bases). This CDR3 has 15 amino acids. CDR1 and CDR2 from the germline V gene are SGDLS and YYNGEE. CDR3: CDSAPQGQVNQPQHF. The CDR3 region has the DNA TGTGACAGCGCCCCTCAGGGGCAGGTTAATCAGCCCCAGCATTTT.

CDR3 DNA sequence: TGTGCCAGCAGCCTAGCTGAGGGAAGGGCCAAAGGTCAGCCCCAGCATTTT. It encodes CASSLAEGRAKGQPQHF. V and J are TRBV28 and TRBJ1-5, with D uncertain. Germline V gene lookup returns CDR1 MDHEN and CDR2 SYDVKM. This CDR3 contains 17 residues. Trimming removed 6 bases from V and 6 bases from J, with 24 bases in between.

On this clonotype itself: A much larger clone differs by one base, so this may be a read error. The chain links TRBV25-1 to TRBJ2-2; D gene uncertain. The length of the CDR3 is 14 residues. From germline, CDR1 is MGHDK and CDR2 SYGVNS. The DNA for the CDR3 is TGTGTCAGCATGCAGATTGGGAACACCGGGGAGCTGTTTTTT. Translation gives CVSMQIGNTGELFF.